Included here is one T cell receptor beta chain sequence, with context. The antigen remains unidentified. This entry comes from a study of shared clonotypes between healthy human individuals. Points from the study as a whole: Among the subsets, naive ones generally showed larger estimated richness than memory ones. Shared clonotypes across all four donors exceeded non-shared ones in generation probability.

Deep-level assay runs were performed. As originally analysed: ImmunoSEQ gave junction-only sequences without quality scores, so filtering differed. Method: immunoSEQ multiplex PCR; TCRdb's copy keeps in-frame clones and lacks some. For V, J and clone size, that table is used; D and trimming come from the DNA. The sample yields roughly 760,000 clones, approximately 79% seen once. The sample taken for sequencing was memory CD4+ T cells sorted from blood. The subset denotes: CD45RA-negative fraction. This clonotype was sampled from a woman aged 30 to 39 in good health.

CDR3 nucleotide sequence: TGTGCCAGCAGCAAAACTGGAGGGAACTATGGCTACACCTTC. Encoded protein: CASSKTGGNYGYTF. The chain couples TRBV21-1 to TRBJ1-2. TRBV21-1 is noted as a pseudogene. CDR3 length equals 14 residues.